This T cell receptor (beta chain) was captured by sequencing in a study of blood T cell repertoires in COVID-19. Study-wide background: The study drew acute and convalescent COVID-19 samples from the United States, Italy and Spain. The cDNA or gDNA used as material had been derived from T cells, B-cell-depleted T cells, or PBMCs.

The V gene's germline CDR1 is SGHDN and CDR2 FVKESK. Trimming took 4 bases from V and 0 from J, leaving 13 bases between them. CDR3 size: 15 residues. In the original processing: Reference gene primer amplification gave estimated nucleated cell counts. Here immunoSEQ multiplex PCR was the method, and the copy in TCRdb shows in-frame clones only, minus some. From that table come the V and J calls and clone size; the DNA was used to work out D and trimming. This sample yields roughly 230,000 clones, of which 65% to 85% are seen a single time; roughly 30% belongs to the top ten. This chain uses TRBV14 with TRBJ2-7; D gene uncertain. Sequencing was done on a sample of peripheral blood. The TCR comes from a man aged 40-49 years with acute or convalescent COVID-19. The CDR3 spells CASSRMVFSSYEQYF. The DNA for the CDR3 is TGTGCCAGCAGCCGTATGGTCTTTAGCTCCTACGAGCAGTACTTC.